The rows below give T cell receptor beta chains drawn from one sample of a study of shared clonotypes between healthy human individuals. Some clones are missing from TCRdb's copy, which holds only in-frame ones; the method was immunoSEQ multiplex PCR. This table holds fewer than 700,000 clones, around three quarters found once. The sequenced material came from PBMCs. The receptors stem from a woman in her thirties or forties in good health. Some clones in this sample may be carry-over from other donors' samples. Each CDR3 is given with its conserved first and last residue. D genes are given only for firm matches. Clone size, where shown, is once, few, many, or a class for clones that have expanded.

v_gene	d_gene	abundance	j_gene	len	CDR3nt	CDR3aa
TRBV30	.	many	TRBJ1-1	12	TGTGCCTCAAACAGGGTGAACACTGAAGCTTTCTTT	CASNRVNTEAFF
TRBV9	TRBD1	.	TRBJ2-4	15	TGTGCCAGCAGCGTAGAGGGACAGGGGGCGAACATTCAGTACTTC	CASSVEGQGANIQYF
TRBV6-1	TRBD1	.	TRBJ1-2	14	TGTGCCACCCAGGGACAGGGAATCGTCTATGGCTACACCTTC	CATQGQGIVYGYTF
TRBV4-2	TRBD1	once	TRBJ1-1	14	TGTGCCAGCAGCCAACCCCGGGACAGCACTGAAGCTTTCTTT	CASSQPRDSTEAFF
TRBV7-2	TRBD2	.	TRBJ2-7	15	TGTGCCAGCAGCCCCCCGGGACTAGCGATGTACGAGCAGTACTTC	CASSPPGLAMYEQYF
TRBV2	.	.	TRBJ1-2	17	TGTGCCAGCAGTGAAGCTGGTCGGGTCGCCTTACCCGGCGGCTACACCTTC	CASSEAGRVALPGGYTF
TRBV6-6	TRBD1	.	TRBJ1-6	15	TGTGCCAGCAGTTACTCCCCTGACAGGGGTTCACCCCTCCACTTT	CASSYSPDRGSPLHF
TRBV14	TRBD2	.	TRBJ2-3	14	TGTGCCAGCACCCACTCTAGCGGGGGTGATACGCAGTATTTT	CASTHSSGGDTQYF
TRBV28	.	.	TRBJ1-2	12	TGTGCCAGCAGTTTTCGGGCCTATGGCTACACCTTC	CASSFRAYGYTF
TRBV6-1	.	.	TRBJ2-7	12	TGTGCCAGCATGGGGGATTCCTACGAGCAGTACTTC	CASMGDSYEQYF
TRBV5-1	.	.	TRBJ2-3	15	TGCGCCAGCAGCTTTGAGGCCAGGGAGGCAGATACGCAGTATTTT	CASSFEAREADTQYF
TRBV29-1	TRBD2	.	TRBJ2-3	14	TGCAGCGTTGTCCCAGGACTAGGGACCGGGAGGCAGTATTTT	CSVVPGLGTGRQYF
TRBV5-8	.	.	TRBJ2-3	13	TGTGCCAGCAGCTTGTTTCTCGGAGATACGCAGTATTTT	CASSLFLGDTQYF
TRBV30	.	.	TRBJ2-2	15	TGTGCCTGGAGTGTACCCCACCTGGGAACCGGGGAGCTGTTTTTT	CAWSVPHLGTGELFF
TRBV19	.	many	TRBJ2-7	14	TGTGCCAGTAGCCAACCCGGGACCTTTATGGGGCAGTACTTC	CASSQPGTFMGQYF
TRBV5-1	.	.	TRBJ1-1	16	TGCGCCAGCAGCCCCGAACCGGAGGGAATGAACACTGAAGCTTTCTTT	CASSPEPEGMNTEAFF
TRBV2	TRBD1	.	TRBJ2-5	14	TGTGCCAGCAGTGAAGGTGACAGGGGCGAGACCCAGTACTTC	CASSEGDRGETQYF
TRBV21-1	.	.	TRBJ1-4	17	TGTGCCAGCAGCAGGACCCGCTCGGGACAACTTAATGAAAAACTGTTTTTT	CASSRTRSGQLNEKLFF
TRBV10-3	.	.	TRBJ2-5	13	TGTGCCACCCGGGACACCTCTCAAGAGACCCAGTACTTC	CATRDTSQETQYF
TRBV5-1	.	.	TRBJ2-5	15	TGCGCCAGCAGTTTGCTCGGGACACCTCAAGAGACCCAGTACTTC	CASSLLGTPQETQYF
TRBV2	TRBD2	few	TRBJ2-3	14	TGTGCCAGCTCATCAAGCGGGAGAACCGATACGCAGTATTTT	CASSSSGRTDTQYF
TRBV7-8	TRBD2	.	TRBJ2-2	16	TGTGCCAGCAATCCCACTAGCGGGAGAGCTCCCGGGGAGCTGTTTTTT	CASNPTSGRAPGELFF
TRBV7-9	.	few	TRBJ2-1	11	TGTGCCAGCAGCCCCGGGGATGAGCAGTTCTTC	CASSPGDEQFF
TRBV27	TRBD1	.	TRBJ2-3	18	TGTGCCAGCAGCCAACGAATAAGGACAGGGGGATTCACAGATACGCAGTATTTT	CASSQRIRTGGFTDTQYF